The present TCR beta chain was sequenced within a study of post-analysis software for immune sequencing data. Study in general: Relapsing-remitting, secondary progressive and progressive-relapsing multiple sclerosis courses were included. Whole-study results and caveats: Strong same-batch co-clustering of samples appeared with F measure clustering. There were five TRBV segments more frequent in patients than controls, and TRBV5-6, TRBV5-1 and TRBV20-1 were among them. Controls had significantly higher normalized Chao1 diversity than multiple sclerosis patients.

This clonotype was observed a handful of times. Its antigen is as yet unknown. The V end lost 3 bases, the J end lost 8 bases, and 11 bases lay between the germline ends. This CDR3 contains 13 residues. The V gene's germline CDR1 is SEHNR and CDR2 FQNEAQ (reference sequence). Unique molecular identifiers had been added to the TCR beta cDNA libraries. T cells numbering about 0.9 to 11 million gave rise to around 500,000 cDNA molecules. TCRdb re-derived calls from the PCR reads in MiXCR, one entry per CDR3 protein. Among about 760,000 distinct CDR3 sequences listed, roughly 27% were seen once. This receptor was identified in a girl between 10 and 17 years old with multiple sclerosis. The rearrangement joins TRBV7-9 to TRBJ2-1; perhaps TRBD2 as D (5 bases). Material: blood. The DNA for the CDR3 is TGTGCCAGCAGCTTCCTCTCCGGGGATGAGCAGTTCTTC. Protein sequence: CASSFLSGDEQFF. Complete variable domain (other parts from reference TRBV7-9 and TRBJ2-1): DTGVSQNPRHKITKRGQNVTFRCDPISEHNRLYWYRQTLGQGPEFLTYFQNEAQLEKSRLLSDRFSAERPKGSFSTLEIQRTEQGDSAMYLCASSFLSGDEQFFGPGTRLTVL.